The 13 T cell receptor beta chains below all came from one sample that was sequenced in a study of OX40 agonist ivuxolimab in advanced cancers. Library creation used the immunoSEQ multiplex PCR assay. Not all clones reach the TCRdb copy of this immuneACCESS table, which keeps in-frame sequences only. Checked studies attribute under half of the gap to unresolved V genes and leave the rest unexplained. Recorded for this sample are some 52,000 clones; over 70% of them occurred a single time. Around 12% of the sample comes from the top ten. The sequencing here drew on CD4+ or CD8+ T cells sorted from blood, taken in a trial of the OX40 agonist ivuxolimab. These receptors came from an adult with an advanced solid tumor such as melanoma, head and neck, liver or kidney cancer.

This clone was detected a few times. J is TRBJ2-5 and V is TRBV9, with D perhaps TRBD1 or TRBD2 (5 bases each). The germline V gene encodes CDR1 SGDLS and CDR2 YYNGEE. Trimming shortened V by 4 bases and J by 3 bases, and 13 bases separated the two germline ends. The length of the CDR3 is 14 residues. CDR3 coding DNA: TGTGCCAGCAGCCCCTGGGGGACGGAAGAGACCCAGTACTTC. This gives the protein CASSPWGTEETQYF.

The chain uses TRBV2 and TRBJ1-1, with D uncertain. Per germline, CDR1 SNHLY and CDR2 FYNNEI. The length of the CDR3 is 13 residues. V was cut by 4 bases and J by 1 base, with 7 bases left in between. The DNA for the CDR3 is TGTGCCAGCAGTGTGGACGGGAACACTGAAGCTTTCTTT. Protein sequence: CASSVDGNTEAFF.

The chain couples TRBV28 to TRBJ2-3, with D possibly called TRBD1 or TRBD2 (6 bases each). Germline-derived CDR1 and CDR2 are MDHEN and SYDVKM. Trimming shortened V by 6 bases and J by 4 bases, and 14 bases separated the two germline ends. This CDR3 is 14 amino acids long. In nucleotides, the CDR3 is TGTGCCAGCAGACTACAGGGAGGCGCAGATACGCAGTATTTT. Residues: CASRLQGGADTQYF.

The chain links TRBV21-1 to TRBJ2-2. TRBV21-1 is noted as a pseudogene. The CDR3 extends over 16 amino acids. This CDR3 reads CASSKGGDKNTGELFF. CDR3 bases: TGTGCCAGCAGCAAAGGGGGGGACAAGAACACCGGGGAGCTGTTTTTT.

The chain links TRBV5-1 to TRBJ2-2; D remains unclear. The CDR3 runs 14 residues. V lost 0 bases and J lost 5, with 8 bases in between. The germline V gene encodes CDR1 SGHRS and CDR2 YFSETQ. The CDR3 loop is CASSLATLTGELFF. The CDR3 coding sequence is TGCGCCAGCAGCTTGGCCACCTTAACCGGGGAGCTGTTTTTT.

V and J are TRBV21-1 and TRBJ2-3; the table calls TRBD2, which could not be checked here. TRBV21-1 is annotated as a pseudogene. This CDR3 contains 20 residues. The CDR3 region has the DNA TGTGCCAGCAGCAATGGTTGGGTTTGGCAGCGGGGGGTGAGCACAGATACGCAGTATTTT. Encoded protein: CASSNGWVWQRGVSTDTQYF.

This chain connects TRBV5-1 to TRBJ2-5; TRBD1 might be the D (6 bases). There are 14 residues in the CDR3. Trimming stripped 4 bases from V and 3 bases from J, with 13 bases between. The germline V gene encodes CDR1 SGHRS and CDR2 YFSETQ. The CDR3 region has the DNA TGCGCCAGCAGCCCACAGACAGGAAAAGAGACCCAGTACTTC. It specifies CASSPQTGKETQYF.

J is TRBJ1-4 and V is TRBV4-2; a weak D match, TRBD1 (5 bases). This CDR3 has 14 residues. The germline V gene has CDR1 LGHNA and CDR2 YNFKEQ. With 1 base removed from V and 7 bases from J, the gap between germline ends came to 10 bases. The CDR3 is CASSQAGAAEKLFF. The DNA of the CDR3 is TGTGCCAGCAGCCAAGCCGGGGCAGCTGAAAAACTGTTTTTT.

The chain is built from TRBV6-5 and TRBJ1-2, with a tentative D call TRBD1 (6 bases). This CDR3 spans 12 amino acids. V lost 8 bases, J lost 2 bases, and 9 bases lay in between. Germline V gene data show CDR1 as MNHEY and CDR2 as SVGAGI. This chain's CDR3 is CASGRGNYGYTF. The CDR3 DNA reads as TGTGCCAGCGGTAGGGGGAACTATGGCTACACCTTC.

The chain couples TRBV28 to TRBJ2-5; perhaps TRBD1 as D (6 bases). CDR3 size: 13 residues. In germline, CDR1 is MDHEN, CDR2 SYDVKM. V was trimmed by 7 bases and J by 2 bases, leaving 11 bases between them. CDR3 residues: CASTWGTQETQYF. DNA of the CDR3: TGTGCCAGCACTTGGGGGACACAAGAGACCCAGTACTTC. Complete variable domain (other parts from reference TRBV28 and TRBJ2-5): DVKVTQSSRYLVKRTGEKVFLECVQDMDHENMFWYRQDPGLGLRLIYFSYDVKMKEKGDIPEGYSVSREKKERFSLILESASTNQTSMYLCASTWGTQETQYFGPGTRLLVL.

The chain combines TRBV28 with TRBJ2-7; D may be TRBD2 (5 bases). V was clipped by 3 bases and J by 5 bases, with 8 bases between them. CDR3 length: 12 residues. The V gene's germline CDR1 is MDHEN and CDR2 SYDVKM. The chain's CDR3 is CASSLRVHEQYF. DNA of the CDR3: TGTGCCAGCAGTTTGAGGGTCCACGAGCAGTACTTC.

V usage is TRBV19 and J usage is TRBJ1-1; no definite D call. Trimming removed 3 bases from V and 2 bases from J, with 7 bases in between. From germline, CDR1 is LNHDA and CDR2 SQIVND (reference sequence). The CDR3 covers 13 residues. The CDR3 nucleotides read TGTGCCAGTAGTATCCGGCCCAACACTGAAGCTTTCTTT. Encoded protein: CASSIRPNTEAFF.

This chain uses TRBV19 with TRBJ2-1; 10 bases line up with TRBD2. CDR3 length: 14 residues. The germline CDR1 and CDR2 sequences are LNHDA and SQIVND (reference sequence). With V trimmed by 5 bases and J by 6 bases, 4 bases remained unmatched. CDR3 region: CASSSSGSGNEQFF. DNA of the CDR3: TGTGCCAGTAGTTCTAGCGGGAGTGGCAATGAGCAGTTCTTC.